A single sample is the source of the 31 T cell receptor beta chains below, sequenced in a study of blood T cell repertoires in COVID-19. Method: immunoSEQ multiplex PCR; TCRdb's copy keeps in-frame clones and lacks some. The repertoire holds around 340,000 clones, with roughly 90% as singletons. The specimen sequenced was PBMCs or T cells enriched from blood (not recorded which). The receptors here all came from a woman in her 30s who had been exposed to COVID-19.

The rearrangement uses TRBV2 and TRBJ1-1; D is unclear. CDR1 SNHLY and CDR2 FYNNEI come from the germline V gene. V was pared by 7 bases and J by 4 bases, with 19 bases between. This CDR3 region has 15 residues. CDR3 region: CASNAQTGFITEAFF. The DNA of the CDR3 is TGTGCCAGCAACGCCCAGACGGGTTTTATCACTGAAGCTTTCTTT.

This chain links TRBV27 with TRBJ1-2, with D tentatively TRBD1 (5 bases). V dropped 5 bases and J dropped 8 bases, with 21 bases sitting between them. There are 15 residues in the CDR3. The germline CDR1 and CDR2 sequences are MNHEY and SMNVEV (reference sequence). CDR3 amino acids: CASSGPDSRGWGYTF. DNA for the CDR3: TGTGCCAGCAGTGGGCCCGACAGTCGAGGTTGGGGCTACACCTTC.

The V gene is TRBV14, the J gene TRBJ2-7; D remains unclear. V was shortened by 1 base and J by 5 bases, with 9 bases between the two germline ends. Germline V lookup: CDR1 SGHDN, CDR2 FVKESK. CDR3 length: 13 amino acids. CDR3: CASSQALLDEQYF. CDR3 in DNA: TGTGCCAGCAGCCAAGCATTACTCGACGAGCAGTACTTC.

The chain links TRBV10-3 to TRBJ1-4; TRBD1 matches at 7 bases. With 11 bases clipped from V and 7 bases from J, the junction kept 10 bases outside the gene matches. The CDR3 sequence is 13 residues long. CDR1 is ENHRY and CDR2 is SYGVKD in the germline V gene. The CDR3 sequence: CAASGGNGEKLFF. CDR3 DNA: TGTGCCGCGTCAGGGGGTAATGGTGAAAAACTGTTTTTT.

This chain uses TRBV27 with TRBJ1-4, with D perhaps matching TRBD1 (5 bases). CDR1 is MNHEY and CDR2 is SMNVEV in the germline V gene (reference sequence). V shed 6 bases and J shed 8 bases, with 13 bases lying between them. This CDR3 is built from 13 residues. Here the CDR3 DNA reads TGTGCCAGCAGGAGGCAGGGAGGGGAAAAACTGTTTTTT. This codes for CASRRQGGEKLFF.

The rearrangement uses TRBV28 and TRBJ1-5, with 10 nucleotides matching TRBD1. Germline values: CDR1 MDHEN, CDR2 SYDVKM. Trimming removed 6 bases from V and 1 base from J; junction bases left unmatched: 12. The CDR3 is 18 residues long. Here the CDR3 reads CASRKDRGYSPSNQPQHF. The CDR3 DNA reads TGTGCCAGCAGGAAGGACAGGGGGTATAGCCCCAGCAATCAGCCCCAGCATTTT.

The CDR3 loop is CASSHRQDKRDTQYF. The CDR3 DNA reads as TGCGCCAGCAGTCATCGGCAGGACAAGAGGGATACGCAGTATTTT. The chain is built from TRBV5-1 and TRBJ2-3; the D gene is possibly TRBD1 (5 bases). Trimming cost V 5 bases and J 6 bases, with 19 bases left between them. This CDR3 comprises 15 residues. Germline CDR1 and CDR2: SGHRS and YFSETQ.

This chain uses TRBV7-7 with TRBJ2-7; 9 bases agree with TRBD1. From germline, CDR1 is SSHAT and CDR2 FNYEAQ (reference sequence). J gave up 6 bases and V 5 bases, and 5 bases lay outside the gene matches. This CDR3 has 13 amino acids. The DNA of the CDR3 is TGTGCCAGCAGCCGGGACAGGGACGGCGAGCAGTACTTC. It is translated as CASSRDRDGEQYF.

The genes are TRBV7-9 and TRBJ2-1; D is ambiguous. This CDR3 comprises 14 residues. V lost 1 base and J 3 bases, leaving 7 bases between the germline ends. Per the germline V gene, CDR1 is SEHNR and CDR2 is FQNEAQ (reference sequence). This CDR3 reads CASSLVADYNEQFF. The CDR3 DNA sequence: TGTGCCAGCAGCTTAGTAGCAGACTACAATGAGCAGTTCTTC.

This rearrangement joins TRBV9 to TRBJ2-1; TRBD2 matches 11 bases. The CDR3 is 14 residues long. Per the germline V gene, CDR1 is SGDLS and CDR2 is YYNGEE. V trimming: 3 bases; J trimming: 5 bases; junction bases outside the gene matches: 1. Here the CDR3 DNA reads TGTGCCAGCAGCGGTAGCGGGAGGGACAATGAGCAGTTCTTC. Its protein product is CASSGSGRDNEQFF.

CDR3 loop: CASSLGSESPSGAYNEQFF. DNA for the CDR3: TGTGCCAGCAGCTTAGGTTCTGAGTCGCCTAGCGGAGCCTACAATGAGCAGTTCTTC. The chain combines TRBV13 with TRBJ2-1; 7 bases match TRBD2. The CDR3 loop spans 19 amino acids. Trimming took 0 bases from V and 2 from J; bases not matched to a gene: 13. Germline V lookup: CDR1 PRHDT, CDR2 FYEKMQ (reference sequence).

The chain carries TRBV30 and TRBJ2-5, with 16 bases identical to TRBD2. The germline gives CDR1 GTSNPN, CDR2 SVGIG (reference sequence). This CDR3 spans 16 amino acids. Germline trimming cut 1 base from V and 2 bases from J; bases unmatched to any gene: 1. The CDR3 sequence: CAWSAGLAGGQETQYF. CDR3 DNA: TGTGCCTGGAGTGCGGGACTAGCGGGAGGGCAAGAGACCCAGTACTTC.

To note about this clone: Other DNA sequences in this sample translate to the same CDR3. The rearrangement links TRBV28 to TRBJ1-1; D not resolved. The CDR3 loop spans 13 amino acids. Germline CDR1 MDHEN, CDR2 SYDVKM. The V end was cut by 2 bases, the J end by 1 base, with 5 bases between. CDR3 DNA: TGTGCCAGCAGTTTAGGCCGGAACACTGAAGCTTTCTTT. Encoded protein: CASSLGRNTEAFF.

The CDR3 DNA is TGCAGCGTTCGGGTGGACACTGAAGCTTTCTTT. It codes for CSVRVDTEAFF. This chain connects TRBV29-1 to TRBJ1-1; D ambiguous. V lost 5 bases and J lost 3, with 7 bases in between. CDR1 and CDR2 (germline): SQVTM, ANQGSEA. The CDR3 has 11 residues.

The CDR3 DNA is TGTGCCAGCAGACCAGGACAGGGAGGGACCTACGAGCAGTACTTC. Translating it yields CASRPGQGGTYEQYF. The rearrangement uses TRBV28 and TRBJ2-7; TRBD1 might be the D (8 bases). The CDR3 length is 15 residues. Germline lookup yields CDR1 MDHEN and CDR2 SYDVKM. Deletions cut 6 bases from V and 2 bases from J, with 17 bases between.

This clone was observed a handful of times. CDR3 sequence: CASSFMTAQRGYTF. DNA for the CDR3: TGTGCCAGCAGCTTTATGACAGCTCAGCGAGGCTACACCTTC. This chain connects TRBV5-5 to TRBJ1-2, with a weak D call TRBD1 (5 bases). CDR1 is SGHKS, CDR2 YYEKEE, per germline (reference sequence). The CDR3 extends over 14 amino acids. The germline V and J ends were trimmed by 2 bases and 8 bases, with 16 bases remaining between them.

The CDR3 coding sequence is TGTGCCAGCAGTTACCTGGGCCATACCTACGAGCAGTACTTC. Its translation: CASSYLGHTYEQYF. The rearrangement joins TRBV6-5 to TRBJ2-7; D remains unclear. CDR1 is MNHEY and CDR2 is SVGAGI in the germline V gene. The CDR3 has 14 residues. The ends were cut back, 2 bases at V and 2 bases at J, with 10 bases in the middle.

The chain has TRBV18 and TRBJ2-1, with 15 bases that match TRBD2. CDR1 is KGHSH, CDR2 LQKENI, per germline. The CDR3 totals 17 residues. The ends lost 3 bases at V and 4 bases at J; junction bases unmatched: 4. The CDR3 DNA sequence: TGTGCCAGCTCACCTGGACTAGCGGGAGGGCCGTACAATGAGCAGTTCTTC. It encodes CASSPGLAGGPYNEQFF.

The chain carries TRBV19 and TRBJ1-2, with 8 nucleotides matching TRBD1. V shed 2 bases and J 2 bases; nucleotides not matched to a gene: 4. This CDR3 spans 15 amino acids. CDR1 is LNHDA, CDR2 SQIVND, per germline (reference sequence). The CDR3 DNA reads TGTGCCAGTAGTATAAAGGCAGGGGGCAACTATGGCTACACCTTC. Its protein is CASSIKAGGNYGYTF.

The chain carries TRBV10-3 and TRBJ1-4, with TRBD1 identical over 7 bases. V gave up 3 bases and J gave up 5 bases; unmatched junction bases: 9. This CDR3 spans 16 amino acids. The germline gives CDR1 ENHRY, CDR2 SYGVKD. DNA of the CDR3: TGTGCCATCAGTGAAACATGGACAGGCGGGAATGAAAAACTGTTTTTT. The encoded protein is CAISETWTGGNEKLFF.

The CDR3 reads CASSLAGRGQSYTEAFF. Written as DNA, the CDR3 is TGCGCCAGCAGCTTGGCGGGGAGGGGACAAAGTTACACTGAAGCTTTCTTT. The genes are TRBV5-1 and TRBJ1-1; maybe TRBD1 (6 bases). Deletions cut 0 bases from V and 3 bases from J, with 18 bases between. This CDR3 is 17 amino acids long. Germline V gene data show CDR1 as SGHRS and CDR2 as YFSETQ.

J is TRBJ2-7 and V is TRBV11-2, with TRBD2 matching 7 bases. Germline-derived CDR1 and CDR2 are SGHAT and FQNNGV. Trimming cost V 2 bases and J 2 bases; bases outside gene matches: 12. The CDR3 is 17 residues long. The CDR3 reads CASSLKFGGSYPYEQYF. The CDR3, as DNA: TGTGCCAGCAGCTTAAAGTTTGGCGGGAGTTATCCCTACGAGCAGTACTTC. The full variable domain, in which reference TRBV11-2 and TRBJ2-7 provide the parts outside the CDR3, is EAGVAQSPRYKIIEKRQSVAFWCNPISGHATLYWYQQILGQGPKLLIQFQNNGVVDDSQLPKDRFSAERLKGVDSTLKIQPAKLEDSAVYLCASSLKFGGSYPYEQYFGPGTRLTVT.

This clone was detected once. V and J are TRBV7-3 and TRBJ2-1; 15 nucleotides align to TRBD2. Per the germline V gene, CDR1 is SGHTA and CDR2 is FQGTGA. The CDR3 is 16 amino acids. V was pared by 5 bases and J by 7 bases, with 6 bases of the junction left unmatched. The chain's CDR3 is CASSAGTSGRLNEQFF. The CDR3 nucleotides read TGTGCCAGCAGCGCGGGGACTAGCGGGAGGCTAAATGAGCAGTTCTTC.

The chain recombines TRBV11-2 with TRBJ2-1; D might be TRBD2 (6 bases). CDR3 length: 16 residues. In germline, CDR1 is SGHAT, CDR2 FQNNGV. Trimming removed 4 bases at V and 1 base at J, with 14 bases between. The CDR3 loop is CASSSPGTGSYNEQFF. The CDR3 bases are TGTGCCAGCAGCTCCCCCGGGACTGGGTCCTACAATGAGCAGTTCTTC.

CDR3 in amino acids: CSANIANEQFF. CDR3 sequence (DNA): TGCAGTGCTAACATAGCGAATGAGCAGTTCTTC. The V and J genes are TRBV20-1 and TRBJ2-1; a possible D gene is TRBD2 (5 bases). This CDR3 is 11 amino acids long. CDR1 DFQATT and CDR2 SNEGSKA come from the germline V gene (reference sequence). The V end lost 4 bases, the J end lost 7 bases, and 8 bases lay between the germline ends.

The rearrangement uses TRBV25-1 and TRBJ1-4; D ambiguous. The germline V gene encodes CDR1 MGHDK and CDR2 SYGVNS. This CDR3 comprises 12 residues. Trimming removed 2 bases from V and 16 bases from J, with 14 bases in between. In DNA, the CDR3 is TGTGCCAGCAGTGAAAGTGGCCTTTCCACGTTTTTT. This gives the protein CASSESGLSTFF.

This chain uses TRBV11-3 with TRBJ1-2; tentative D call: TRBD1 (6 bases). Trimming took 1 base from V and 0 from J, leaving 9 bases between them. The germline CDR1 and CDR2 sequences are SGHNT and YENEEA. This CDR3 spans 15 amino acids. CDR3 sequence (DNA): TGTGCCAGCAGCTTAGGTCAGGGGACTAACTATGGCTACACCTTC. The encoded protein is CASSLGQGTNYGYTF. The complete variable domain, with remaining parts taken from reference TRBV11-3 and TRBJ1-2, reads EAGVVQSPRYKIIEKKQPVAFWCNPISGHNTLYWYLQNLGQGPELLIRYENEEAVDDSQLPKDRFSAERLKGVDSTLKIQPAELGDSAVYLCASSLGQGTNYGYTFGSGTRLTVV.

The V call is TRBV24-1, the J call TRBJ2-2; 14 bases align to TRBD2. Germline lookup yields CDR1 KGHDR and CDR2 SFDVKD. This CDR3 region has 18 residues. J lost 6 bases, V lost 4 bases, and 9 bases had no gene match. The DNA for the CDR3 is TGTGCCACCAGTGACTGGGGACTAGCGGGAGTAGGGCCCGGGGAGCTGTTTTTT. Translation gives CATSDWGLAGVGPGELFF.

The gene calls are TRBV15 and TRBJ2-6, with a weak D call TRBD2 (6 bases). V dropped 5 bases and J dropped 5 bases, with 22 bases sitting between them. Germline-derived CDR1 and CDR2 are LNHNV and YYDKDF (reference sequence). This CDR3 has 18 amino acids. The CDR3 region has the DNA TGTGCCACCAGCTCCCCGGGACTCGGTGGTATTTGGGCCAACGTCCTGACTTTC. This sequence encodes CATSSPGLGGIWANVLTF.

The chain joins TRBV11-3 to TRBJ2-3, with TRBD2 identical over 8 bases. Trimming took 7 bases from V and 2 from J; bases not matched to a gene: 8. This CDR3 contains 15 residues. Germline loops: CDR1 SGHNT, CDR2 YENEEA. Here the CDR3 reads CASKSGGPSTDTQYF. CDR3 DNA sequence: TGTGCCAGCAAATCGGGAGGGCCTTCCACAGATACGCAGTATTTT.

V gene TRBV12-3 or TRBV12-4 combines with J gene TRBJ2-1; a weak D match, TRBD1 (6 bases). Trimming cost V 6 bases and J 10 bases, with 16 bases left between them. The CDR3 runs to 13 residues. The CDR3 DNA sequence: TGTGCCAGCAGAATAACAGGGATAGGGGAGCAGTTCTTC. Protein sequence: CASRITGIGEQFF.